A selection of T cell receptor beta chains follows, all from one sample in a study of cytomegalovirus exposure and HLA in healthy donors. The assay was immunoSEQ multiplex PCR, and TCRdb's table has in-frame clones only and misses some. The sample lists some 120,000 clones, around 74% occurring once. The specimen sequenced was PBMCs. The source is a woman younger than 35 in good health and CMV-seronegative. CDR3s include the opening cysteine and the closing phenylalanine or tryptophan. D genes are given only for firm matches. Only some rows state a clone size, as once, few, many or a class for expanded clones.

TRBD1,TRBJ2-2,TRBV2,.,TGTGCCAGCAGTAAACAGGGGGCGAACACCGGGGAGCTGTTTTTT,CASSKQGANTGELFF
TRBD2,TRBJ2-2,TRBV19,few,TGTGCCAGTACCCTCTGGGCGGGGGGAAACACCGGGGAGCTGTTTTTT,CASTLWAGGNTGELFF
TRBD1,TRBJ1-2,TRBV7-8,once,TGTGCCAGCAGCGTCTTACAGGGGGCCTATGGCTACACCTTC,CASSVLQGAYGYTF
TRBD2,TRBJ2-5,TRBV19,.,TGTGCCAGTAGGGTGACTAGCGGGGGGGCCATTCAAGAGACCCAGTACTTC,CASRVTSGGAIQETQYF
.,TRBJ1-5,TRBV29-1,.,TGCAGCGTTGCGGTGCAGGGTATAGAGCAGCCCCAGCATTTT,CSVAVQGIEQPQHF
.,TRBJ1-1,TRBV5-1,.,TGCGCCAGCAGCTTGGGGGCGGACTCGAACACTGAAGCTTTCTTT,CASSLGADSNTEAFF
.,TRBJ2-7,TRBV6-6,.,TGTGCCAGCAGTTACTCGGCGGGTACCTACGAGCAGTACTTC,CASSYSAGTYEQYF
.,TRBJ2-7,TRBV4-1,.,TGCGCCAGCAGCCAGCTAACCGGGGGATTTTCCTACGAGCAGTACTTC,CASSQLTGGFSYEQYF
.,TRBJ1-5,TRBV19,.,TGTGCCAGTAGGAGTAGTAAGTATAGCAATCAGCCCCAGCATTTT,CASRSSKYSNQPQHF
TRBD1,TRBJ1-1,TRBV7-9,.,TGTGCCAGCAGCTTAGAGACAGGGGGAGAAGCTTTCTTT,CASSLETGGEAFF
.,TRBJ1-1,TRBV28,.,TGTGCCAGCAGCCGTGGGGGGTACGACACTGAAGCTTTCTTT,CASSRGGYDTEAFF
.,TRBJ2-7,TRBV29-1,few,TGCAGCGTTGAAGAATCGGGGTTGGGGAACGAGCAGTACTTC,CSVEESGLGNEQYF
.,TRBJ2-1,TRBV5-6,.,TGTGCCAGCAGCTTCAGGGTTTATGAGCAGTTCTTC,CASSFRVYEQFF
.,TRBJ2-1,TRBV6-1,few,TGTGCCAGCAGTCCTGTCTCCTACAATGAGCAGTTCTTC,CASSPVSYNEQFF
.,TRBJ1-2,TRBV19,.,TGTGCCAGTAGTATTTCAGGGCCAAGGAACTATGGCTACACCTTC,CASSISGPRNYGYTF
.,TRBJ1-3,TRBV5-1,.,TGCGCCAGCAGCTTTTCAACACGTTCCTCCGATGGAAACACCATATATTTT,CASSFSTRSSDGNTIYF
TRBD1,TRBJ1-1,TRBV5-1,few,TGCGCCAGCAGCTTGGTAGCAGGGGGAGGGAACACTGAAGCTTTCTTT,CASSLVAGGGNTEAFF
.,TRBJ1-1,TRBV27,.,TGTGCCAGCAGCCCAGTTGGGGGACAGAACACTGAAGCTTTCTTT,CASSPVGGQNTEAFF
.,TRBJ1-1,TRBV7-2,.,TGTGCCAGCAGCTCCACGACTTGGAACACTGAAGCTTTCTTT,CASSSTTWNTEAFF
TRBD1,TRBJ1-5,TRBV6-6,.,TGTGCCAGCTCAACGGACAGGTATGCGTCCCAGCATTTT,CASSTDRYASQHF
TRBD1,TRBJ1-2,TRBV5-8,.,TGTGCCAGCAGCTTGGAGTTGGGGACAGTTCCCTATGGCTACACCTTC,CASSLELGTVPYGYTF
TRBD1,TRBJ1-1,TRBV10-3,.,TGTGCCATCAGTTGGACAGGGGGCACTGAAGCTTTCTTT,CAISWTGGTEAFF
TRBD1,TRBJ2-1,TRBV6-5,.,TGTGCCAGCAGTTGGGACAGCGGTAACAATGAGCAGTTCTTC,CASSWDSGNNEQFF
TRBD1,TRBJ1-1,TRBV5-1,.,TGCGCCAGCCGAGGGACAGTGAACACTGAAGCTTTCTTT,CASRGTVNTEAFF
TRBD1,TRBJ2-5,TRBV7-9,.,TGTGCCAGCAGCGAACAGGGGGCGAAAGAGACCCAGTACTTC,CASSEQGAKETQYF
TRBD1,TRBJ1-1,TRBV10-3,.,TGTGCCATCAGGGGACAGAAGGATGAAGCTTTCTTT,CAIRGQKDEAFF
.,TRBJ1-5,TRBV7-2,few,TGTGCCAGCAGCTTAGGGGGGGGGCTAGTCCAGCCCCAGCATTTT,CASSLGGGLVQPQHF
.,TRBJ2-3,TRBV4-1,.,TGCGCCAGCAGCCAAGTTCGAGCGGACACAGATACGCAGTATTTT,CASSQVRADTDTQYF
TRBD1,TRBJ1-5,TRBV5-6,.,TGTGCCAGCAGCTCCGACAGGGTGCGGCAGCCCCAGCATTTT,CASSSDRVRQPQHF
.,TRBJ1-5,TRBV28,.,TGTGCCAGCAGCTTCGGGGGCAATCAGCCCCAGCATTTT,CASSFGGNQPQHF
TRBD1,TRBJ1-6,TRBV23-1,.,TGCGCCAGCAGCCAGGGGGGTGCGAATTCACCCCTCCACTTT,CASSQGGANSPLHF
TRBD2,TRBJ2-1,TRBV28,.,TGTGCCACCGGACTAGCGGGGGGCCTTAATGAGCAGTTCTTC,CATGLAGGLNEQFF
.,TRBJ1-5,TRBV18,.,TGTGCCAGCTCACCCTGGCAGGGGACCAATCAGCCCCAGCATTTT,CASSPWQGTNQPQHF
.,TRBJ1-1,TRBV7-8,.,TGTGCCAGCAGCACAAGGGGCACTGAAGCTTTCTTT,CASSTRGTEAFF
TRBD1,TRBJ1-1,TRBV18,once,TGTGCCAGCTCACCAGTGACCGGGACAGAGAACACTGAAGCTTTCTTT,CASSPVTGTENTEAFF
.,TRBJ1-5,TRBV28,.,TGTGCCAGCAGTACGCCCCTGACAGAGTTTCAACGATATAGCAATCAGCCCCAGCATTTT,CASSTPLTEFQRYSNQPQHF
.,TRBJ1-3,TRBV6-6,.,TGTGCCAGCAGTTACTCTACTATTGATGGAAACACCATATATTTT,CASSYSTIDGNTIYF
.,TRBJ2-3,TRBV5-1,once,TGCGCCAGCAGGCTTAGCCCCCGCACAGATACGCAGTATTTT,CASRLSPRTDTQYF
.,TRBJ2-7,TRBV27,once,TGTGCCAGCAGTCGATATAGCGAGCAGTACTTC,CASSRYSEQYF
TRBD2,TRBJ2-1,TRBV28,.,TGTGCCAGCAGTTTTCTTTGGGGGGGTGAGCAGTTCTTC,CASSFLWGGEQFF
.,TRBJ2-7,TRBV6-1,once,TGTGCCAGCAGTGATACGGGGATTACCTACGAGCAGTACTTC,CASSDTGITYEQYF
.,TRBJ1-5,TRBV6-1,few,TGTGCCAGCAGTGAAGGTTTGGGCCAGCCCCAGCATTTT,CASSEGLGQPQHF
.,TRBJ1-6,TRBV5-1,few,TGCGCCAGCAGCTTGAGCGAACGGGGGGGGAGGAATAATTCACCCCTCCACTTT,CASSLSERGGRNNSPLHF
.,TRBJ1-4,TRBV4-2,.,TGTGCCAGCAGCCAAGCCGGGTCGCCAACTAATGAAAAACTGTTTTTT,CASSQAGSPTNEKLFF
TRBD2,TRBJ2-5,TRBV30,.,TGTGCCTGGAATAGAGGGACTAGCCAAGAGACCCAGTACTTC,CAWNRGTSQETQYF